A single T cell receptor (beta chain) is shown here with its context. The antigen remains undetermined. This record belongs to a study of siplizumab effects on memory and regulatory T cells. Study-wide results and caveats: A major contribution to the alloresponse seemed to be made by naive T cells, which seemed more diverse than memory cells. Naive versus memory phenotype went unassigned for roughly 75-97% of proliferating CD4+ or CD8+ clones. It was never confirmed that proliferating Tregs from siplizumab cultures were suppressive. Few alloreactive clones mapped to unstimulated subsets.

Method: immunoSEQ multiplex PCR; TCRdb's copy keeps in-frame clones and lacks some. The sample has 85,000 or so clones; around 95% are singletons. The origin of this receptor is a human donor in good health. Sequenced: CD8+ T cells sorted from blood.

Here the CDR3 DNA reads TGTGCCAGCAGCGTAGCGGGTAGTGTCGATACGCAGTATTTT. Amino acid sequence: CASSVAGSVDTQYF. J is TRBJ2-3 and V is TRBV9; D remains unclear. The CDR3 contains 14 residues. Germline-derived CDR1 and CDR2 are SGDLS and YYNGEE. The V end was cut by 0 bases, the J end by 6 bases, with 11 bases between.